One sample yielded the 24 T cell receptor beta chains listed below, sequenced in a study of T cells in localized non-small cell lung cancer. Produced via immunoSEQ multiplex PCR; TCRdb's table is partial and in-frame only. Of fewer than 20,000 clones listed, roughly 85% are singletons. Sequencing was performed on peripheral blood, taken before any cancer treatment. The receptors stem from a male donor aged 60 or older with stage I lung adenocarcinoma.

The chain combines TRBV11-1 with TRBJ2-5, with D possibly being TRBD1 or TRBD2 (5 bases each). The germline gives CDR1 SGHAT, CDR2 FQDESV (reference sequence). This CDR3 has 15 residues. The V gene lost 9 bases and the J gene lost 5 bases, with 22 bases spanning the gap. The CDR3 region is CASSLDGGSWETQYF. The CDR3 nucleotides are TGTGCCAGTTCCCTCGATGGGGGAAGTTGGGAGACCCAGTACTTC.

The chain carries TRBV5-8 and TRBJ2-1; 9 nucleotides match TRBD2. The CDR3 runs 17 residues. V shed 3 bases and J 0 bases; nucleotides not matched to a gene: 7. CDR1 SGHTS and CDR2 YDEGEE come from the germline V gene. Here the CDR3 reads CASSSRLAAFSYNEQFF. In nucleotides, the CDR3 is TGTGCCAGCAGCTCGCGACTAGCGGCCTTCTCCTACAATGAGCAGTTCTTC.

This clone has only one observation. The chain is built from TRBV27 and TRBJ2-2, with D possibly matching TRBD1 (7 bases). With 6 bases removed from V and 4 bases from J, the gap between germline ends came to 12 bases. The CDR3 runs 14 residues. The germline V gene has CDR1 MNHEY and CDR2 SMNVEV (reference sequence). The CDR3 spells CASSAQGGTGELFF. CDR3 in DNA: TGTGCCAGCAGCGCGCAGGGGGGCACCGGGGAGCTGTTTTTT.

The chain couples TRBV6-5 to TRBJ1-1; D is unresolved. This CDR3 has 13 amino acids. Germline-derived CDR1 and CDR2 are MNHEY and SVGAGI. V lost 7 bases, J lost 4 bases, and 13 bases lay in between. For the CDR3, the DNA is TGTGCCAGCACCGACGGGTGGGGCACTGAAGCTTTCTTT. Residues: CASTDGWGTEAFF.

V gene TRBV7-9 combines with J gene TRBJ2-3; D gene uncertain. V gave up 0 bases and J gave up 7 bases, with 5 bases separating them. This CDR3 has 12 amino acids. In germline, CDR1 is SEHNR, CDR2 FQNEAQ (reference sequence). The CDR3 loop reads CASSLADYTQYF. In DNA form, the CDR3 reads TGTGCCAGCAGCTTAGCTGACTATACGCAGTATTTT.

This clone was observed a handful of times. The chain couples TRBV11-1 to TRBJ1-6, with 10 bases lining up with TRBD1. With V trimmed by 5 bases and J by 8 bases, 6 bases remained unmatched. Germline V gene lookup returns CDR1 SGHAT and CDR2 FQDESV (reference sequence). The CDR3 has 15 amino acids. The CDR3 nucleotides are TGTGCCAGCAGCCTAGGGACAGGGGCCTATTCACCCCTCCACTTT. Amino acids: CASSLGTGAYSPLHF.

V gene TRBV27 combines with J gene TRBJ1-4, with a weak D call TRBD1 (5 bases). CDR1 is MNHEY, CDR2 SMNVEV, per germline (reference sequence). CDR3 size: 16 residues. The V end lost 3 bases, the J end lost 5 bases, and 16 bases lay between the germline ends. The chain's CDR3 is CASSLLGGSWNEKLFF. CDR3 coding DNA: TGTGCCAGCAGTTTGCTGGGGGGATCGTGGAATGAAAAACTGTTTTTT.

V usage is TRBV7-2 and J usage is TRBJ1-5, with D possibly being TRBD1 (6 bases). With 4 bases removed from V and 3 bases from J, the gap between germline ends came to 16 bases. CDR1 is SGHTA and CDR2 is FQGNSA in the germline V gene. The CDR3 is made up of 16 amino acids. Here the CDR3 reads CASSSGTPLSNQPQHF. The CDR3 coding sequence is TGTGCCAGCAGCTCCGGGACACCACTTTCCAATCAGCCCCAGCATTTT. Based on the CDR3 plus reference TRBV7-2 and TRBJ1-5, the full variable domain is GAGVSQSPSNKVTEKGKDVELRCDPISGHTALYWYRQSLGQGLEFLIYFQGNSAPDKSGLPSDRFSAERTGGSVSTLTIQRTQQEDSAVYLCASSSGTPLSNQPQHFGDGTRLSIL.

In its sample, this clone is large. The V call is TRBV19, the J call TRBJ2-7, with D perhaps TRBD1 or TRBD2 (7 bases each). V dropped 4 bases and J dropped 2 bases, with 18 bases sitting between them. There are 16 residues in the CDR3. The germline gives CDR1 LNHDA, CDR2 SQIVND (reference sequence). CDR3 coding DNA: TGTGCCAGTAGTAGACGTGCAGGGGGGGACGCCTACGAGCAGTACTTC. As protein: CASSRRAGGDAYEQYF.

The chain is built from TRBV5-1 and TRBJ2-2; no definite D call. The CDR3 covers 14 residues. Germline lookup yields CDR1 SGHRS and CDR2 YFSETQ. The germline V and J ends were trimmed by 5 bases and 4 bases, with 12 bases remaining between them. CDR3 sequence reads: CASSSSVITGELFF. The DNA of the CDR3 is TGCGCCAGCAGTTCCTCAGTCATCACCGGGGAGCTGTTTTTT.

V gene TRBV6-5 combines with J gene TRBJ1-6; TRBD1 agrees at 7 bases. This CDR3 is 15 amino acids long. CDR1 MNHEY and CDR2 SVGAGI come from the germline V gene. V was pared by 2 bases and J by 7 bases, with 5 bases of the junction left unmatched. As DNA, the CDR3 is TGTGCCAGCAGTTACCACGGGACAGTAAATTCACCCCTCCACTTT. It specifies CASSYHGTVNSPLHF.

The chain recombines TRBV6-1 with TRBJ1-6; no firm D call. The CDR3 is made up of 14 amino acids. V shed 7 bases and J shed 6 bases, with 13 bases lying between them. The germline V gene has CDR1 MNHNS and CDR2 SASEGT. The CDR3 DNA reads as TGTGCCAGCAACCCCCAAGAGGGTAATTCACCCCTCCACTTT. It specifies CASNPQEGNSPLHF.

Comment on this clone: An end of the junction does not agree with germline; a read error may underlie this. V usage is TRBV7-6 and J usage is TRBJ1-2, with a possible D match to TRBD1 (5 bases). The CDR3 covers 16 residues. CDR1 SGHVS and CDR2 FNYEAQ come from the germline V gene. The CDR3 loop reads CASSLAGEGLLRGYTF. CDR3 DNA sequence: TGTGCCAGCAGCCTAGCTGGAGAGGGACTCCTTCGTGGCTACACCTTC.

The chain is built from TRBV11-2 and TRBJ1-1; D call uncertain. This CDR3 spans 12 amino acids. The ends were cut back, 3 bases at V and 6 bases at J, with 8 bases in the middle. CDR1 is SGHAT, CDR2 FQNNGV, per germline. The CDR3 loop reads CASSLVGSEAFF. As DNA, the CDR3 is TGTGCCAGCAGCTTGGTTGGGTCTGAAGCTTTCTTT.

The V and J genes are TRBV30 and TRBJ2-2; tentatively, D is TRBD1 (6 bases). Between the trimmed V and J ends, which lost 3 bases and 7 bases, there was a span of 12 bases. CDR3 size: 13 residues. The V gene's germline CDR1 is GTSNPN and CDR2 SVGIG (reference sequence). CDR3 in amino acids: CAWSRTGSGELFF. CDR3 nucleotides: TGTGCCTGGAGCCGAACAGGGAGCGGGGAGCTGTTTTTT.

This clone was recorded a few times. This rearrangement joins TRBV7-2 to TRBJ2-7; 9 nucleotides align to TRBD2. The germline V gene has CDR1 SGHTA and CDR2 FQGNSA. CDR3 length equals 15 residues. Trimming cost V 2 bases and J 2 bases; bases outside gene matches: 4. CDR3 nucleotide sequence: TGTGCCAGCAGCTTAATAGCGGGGGAAACCTACGAGCAGTACTTC. As protein: CASSLIAGETYEQYF.

The chain joins TRBV4-3 to TRBJ2-6; 8 bases map to TRBD2. V trimming: 1 base; J trimming: 0 bases; junction bases outside the gene matches: 2. Germline V lookup: CDR1 LGHNA, CDR2 YSLEER. There are 17 residues in the CDR3. This CDR3 is CASSQGTSSSGANVLTF. The DNA of the CDR3 is TGCGCCAGCAGCCAAGGGACTAGCAGCTCTGGGGCCAACGTCCTGACTTTC.

The chain is built from TRBV5-1 and TRBJ2-1; no reliable D call. V was trimmed by 4 bases and J by 10 bases, leaving 21 bases between them. There are 15 residues in the CDR3. CDR1 and CDR2 from the germline V gene are SGHRS and YFSETQ. In DNA, the CDR3 is TGCGCCAGCAGCCCGACACCTGCCCCGGCCCAAGAGCAGTTCTTC. Amino acids: CASSPTPAPAQEQFF.

This clone was counted between two and nine times. V and J are TRBV5-1 and TRBJ2-1; TRBD2 matches at 11 bases. This CDR3 spans 18 amino acids. The germline V gene encodes CDR1 SGHRS and CDR2 YFSETQ. Trimming at V came to 4 bases and at J to 6 bases, leaving 15 bases not matched to a gene. The CDR3 spells CASSPGTSGQLARNEQFF. The CDR3 DNA reads as TGCGCCAGCAGCCCGGGGACTAGCGGCCAGCTGGCACGCAATGAGCAGTTCTTC. Supplemented by reference TRBV5-1 and TRBJ2-1, the full variable domain reads KAGVTQTPRYLIKTRGQQVTLSCSPISGHRSVSWYQQTPGQGLQFLFEYFSETQRNKGNFPGRFSGRQFSNSRSEMNVSTLELGDSALYLCASSPGTSGQLARNEQFFGPGTRLTVL.

This clone was seen a single time. The J gene is TRBJ2-1, the V gene TRBV2; TRBD2 might be the D (5 bases). Germline assignment: CDR1 SNHLY and CDR2 FYNNEI. The CDR3 covers 12 residues. V was clipped by 7 bases and J by 6 bases, with 10 bases between them. The chain's CDR3 is CASTDYSNEQFF. The CDR3 bases are TGTGCCAGCACAGACTACTCCAATGAGCAGTTCTTC.

The V call is TRBV11-2, the J call TRBJ2-7; D is possibly TRBD1 (6 bases). The CDR3 consists of 15 residues. CDR1 SGHAT and CDR2 FQNNGV come from the germline V gene. V lost 2 bases and J lost 3, with 14 bases in between. The CDR3 region is CASSLLQTGSYEQYF. The CDR3 coding sequence is TGTGCCAGCAGCTTACTACAAACAGGGAGCTACGAGCAGTACTTC.

This chain connects TRBV7-2 to TRBJ2-1; perhaps D is TRBD1 or TRBD2 (5 bases each). The CDR3 consists of 13 residues. V was trimmed by 1 base and J by 7 bases, leaving 8 bases between them. Per the germline V gene, CDR1 is SGHTA and CDR2 is FQGNSA. The CDR3 sequence is CASSLGWGNEQFF. In DNA form, the CDR3 reads TGTGCCAGCAGCTTAGGCTGGGGGAATGAGCAGTTCTTC. The full variable domain, rest sourced from reference TRBV7-2 and TRBJ2-1, is GAGVSQSPSNKVTEKGKDVELRCDPISGHTALYWYRQSLGQGLEFLIYFQGNSAPDKSGLPSDRFSAERTGGSVSTLTIQRTQQEDSAVYLCASSLGWGNEQFFGPGTRLTVL.

The rearrangement joins TRBV28 to TRBJ1-2; D is perhaps TRBD1 (5 bases). There are 14 residues in the CDR3. Germline CDR1 MDHEN, CDR2 SYDVKM. Trimming removed 4 bases at V and 1 base at J, with 10 bases between. The CDR3 nucleotides are TGTGCCAGCAGTTGGGGAGACAGTAACTATGGCTACACCTTC. The encoded protein is CASSWGDSNYGYTF.

V gene TRBV27 combines with J gene TRBJ1-1; D unresolved. The germline gives CDR1 MNHEY, CDR2 SMNVEV (reference sequence). Trimming removed 7 bases from V and 3 bases from J, with 6 bases in between. The CDR3 totals 11 residues. CDR3: CASIGYTEAFF. As DNA, the CDR3 is TGTGCCAGCATAGGGTACACTGAAGCTTTCTTT.